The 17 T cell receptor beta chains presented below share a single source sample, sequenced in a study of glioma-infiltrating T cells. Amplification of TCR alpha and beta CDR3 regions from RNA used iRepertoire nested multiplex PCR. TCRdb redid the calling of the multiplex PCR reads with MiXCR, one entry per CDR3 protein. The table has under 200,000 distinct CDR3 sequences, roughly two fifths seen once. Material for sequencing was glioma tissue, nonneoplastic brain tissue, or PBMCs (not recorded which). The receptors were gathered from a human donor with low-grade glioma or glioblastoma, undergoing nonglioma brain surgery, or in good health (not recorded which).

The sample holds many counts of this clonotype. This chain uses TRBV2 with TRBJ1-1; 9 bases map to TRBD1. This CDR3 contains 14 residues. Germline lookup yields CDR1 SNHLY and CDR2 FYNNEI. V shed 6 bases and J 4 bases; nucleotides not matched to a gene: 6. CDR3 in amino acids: CASRDRGSATEAFF. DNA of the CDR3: TGTGCCAGCAGGGACAGGGGATCGGCCACTGAAGCTTTCTTT.

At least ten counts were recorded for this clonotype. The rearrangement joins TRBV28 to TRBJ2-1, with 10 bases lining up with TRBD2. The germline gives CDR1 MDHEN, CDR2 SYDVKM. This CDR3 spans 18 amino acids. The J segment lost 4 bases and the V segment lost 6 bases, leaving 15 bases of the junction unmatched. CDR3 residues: CASRSRTSGMTEYNEQFF. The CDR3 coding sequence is TGTGCCAGCAGGAGCAGGACTAGCGGCATGACCGAATACAATGAGCAGTTCTTC.

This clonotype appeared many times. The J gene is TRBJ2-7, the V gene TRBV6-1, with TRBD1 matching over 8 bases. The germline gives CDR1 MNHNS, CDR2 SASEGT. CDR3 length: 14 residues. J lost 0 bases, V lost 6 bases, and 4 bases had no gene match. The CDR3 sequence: CASRRTGNSYEQYF. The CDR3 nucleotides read TGTGCCAGCAGGCGGACAGGGAACTCCTACGAGCAGTACTTC.

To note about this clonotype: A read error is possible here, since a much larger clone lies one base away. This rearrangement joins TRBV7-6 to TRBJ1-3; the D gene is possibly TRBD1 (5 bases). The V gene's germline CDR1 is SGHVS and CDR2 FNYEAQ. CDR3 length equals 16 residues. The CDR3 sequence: CSSSLFAGSDGNTIYF. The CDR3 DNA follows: TGTTCCAGCAGCTTATTTGCAGGGTCGGATGGAAACACCATATATTTT.

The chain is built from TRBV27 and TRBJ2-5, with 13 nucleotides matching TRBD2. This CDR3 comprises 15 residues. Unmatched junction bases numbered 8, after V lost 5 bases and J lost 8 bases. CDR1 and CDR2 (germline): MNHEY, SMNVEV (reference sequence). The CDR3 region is CASSPGLAGSYTQYF. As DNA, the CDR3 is TGTGCCAGCAGTCCGGGACTAGCGGGATCATATACCCAGTACTTC.

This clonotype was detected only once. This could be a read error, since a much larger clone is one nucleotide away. The DNA for the CDR3 is TGTGCCAGCAGTTCCCATGGGGTGCTTGAAGCTTTCTTT. Amino acids: CASSSHGVLEAFF. The chain joins TRBV12-3 or TRBV12-4 to TRBJ1-1; D is uncertain. This CDR3 spans 13 amino acids. V was cut by 4 bases and J by 7 bases, with 13 bases left in between.

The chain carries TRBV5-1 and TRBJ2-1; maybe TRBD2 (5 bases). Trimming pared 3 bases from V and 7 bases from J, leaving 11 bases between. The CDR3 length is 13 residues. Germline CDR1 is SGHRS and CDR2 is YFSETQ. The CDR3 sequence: CASSSLSVNEQFF. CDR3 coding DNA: TGCGCCAGCAGCTCCCTTAGCGTAAATGAGCAGTTCTTC.

As DNA, the CDR3 is TGTGCCAGCAGTGTCACTAAGGGACACCATAATGAGCAGTTCTTC. Its protein product is CASSVTKGHHNEQFF. V gene TRBV7-2 combines with J gene TRBJ2-1; a weak D match, TRBD1 (6 bases). Trimming shortened V by 6 bases and J by 7 bases, and 19 bases separated the two germline ends. CDR1 and CDR2 (germline): SGHTA, FQGNSA. This CDR3 contains 15 residues. The full variable domain, completed using reference TRBV7-2 and TRBJ2-1, is GAGVSQSPSNKVTEKGKDVELRCDPISGHTALYWYRQSLGQGLEFLIYFQGNSAPDKSGLPSDRFSAERTGGSVSTLTIQRTQQEDSAVYLCASSVTKGHHNEQFFGPGTRLTVL.

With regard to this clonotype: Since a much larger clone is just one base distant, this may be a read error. This CDR3 is CAIAPSGSYNEQFF. The DNA of the CDR3 is TGTGCCATCGCTCCTAGCGGGAGTTACAATGAGCAGTTCTTC. This chain connects TRBV25-1 to TRBJ2-1; 10 nucleotides agree with TRBD2. The CDR3 loop spans 14 amino acids. Looked up from germline, CDR1 is MGHDK and CDR2 is SYGVNS. J was trimmed by 4 bases and V by 10 bases; bases with no gene match: 7.

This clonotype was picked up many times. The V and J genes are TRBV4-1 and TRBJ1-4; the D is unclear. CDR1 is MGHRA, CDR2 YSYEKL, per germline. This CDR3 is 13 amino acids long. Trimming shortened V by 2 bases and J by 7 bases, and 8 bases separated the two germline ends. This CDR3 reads CASSQLQGEKLFF. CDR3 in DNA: TGCGCCAGCAGCCAACTTCAAGGTGAAAAACTGTTTTTT.

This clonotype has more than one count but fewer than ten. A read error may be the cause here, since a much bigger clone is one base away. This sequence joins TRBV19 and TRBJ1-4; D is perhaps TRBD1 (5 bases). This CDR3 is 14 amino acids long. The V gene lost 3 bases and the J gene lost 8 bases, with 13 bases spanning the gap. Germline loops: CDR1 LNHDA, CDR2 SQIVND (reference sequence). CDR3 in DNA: TGTGCCAGTAGTATCCCAGGGATGTACGAAAAACTGTTTTTT. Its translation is CASSIPGMYEKLFF.

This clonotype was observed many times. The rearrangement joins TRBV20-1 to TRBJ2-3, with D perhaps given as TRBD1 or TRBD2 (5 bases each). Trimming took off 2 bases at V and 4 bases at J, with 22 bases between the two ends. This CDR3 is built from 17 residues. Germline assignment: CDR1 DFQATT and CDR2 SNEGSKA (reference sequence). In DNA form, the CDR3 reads TGCAGTGCTAGATCCCTTCTCTCGGCAGGGCGGGCAGATACGCAGTATTTT. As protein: CSARSLLSAGRADTQYF.

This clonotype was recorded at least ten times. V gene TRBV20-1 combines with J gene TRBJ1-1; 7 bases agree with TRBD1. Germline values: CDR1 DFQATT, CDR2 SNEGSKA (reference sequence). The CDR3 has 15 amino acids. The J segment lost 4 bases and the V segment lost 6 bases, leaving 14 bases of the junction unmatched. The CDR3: CSATTGQEYSTEAFF. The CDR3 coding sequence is TGCAGTGCCACAACCGGACAGGAGTATAGCACTGAAGCTTTCTTT.

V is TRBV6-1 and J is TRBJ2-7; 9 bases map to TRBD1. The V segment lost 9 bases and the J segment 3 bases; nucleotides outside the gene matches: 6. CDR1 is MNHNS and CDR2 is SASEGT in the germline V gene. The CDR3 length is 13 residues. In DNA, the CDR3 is TGTGCCAGTCTTCGGACAGGGGACTACGAGCAGTACTTC. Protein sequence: CASLRTGDYEQYF.

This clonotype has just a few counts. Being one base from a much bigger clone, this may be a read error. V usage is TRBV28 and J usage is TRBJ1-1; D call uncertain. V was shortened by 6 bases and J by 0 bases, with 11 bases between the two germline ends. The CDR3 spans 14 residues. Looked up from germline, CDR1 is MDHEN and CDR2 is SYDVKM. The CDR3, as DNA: TGTGCCAGCAGGCATTCAGGAATGAACACTGAAGCTTTCTTT. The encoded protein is CASRHSGMNTEAFF.

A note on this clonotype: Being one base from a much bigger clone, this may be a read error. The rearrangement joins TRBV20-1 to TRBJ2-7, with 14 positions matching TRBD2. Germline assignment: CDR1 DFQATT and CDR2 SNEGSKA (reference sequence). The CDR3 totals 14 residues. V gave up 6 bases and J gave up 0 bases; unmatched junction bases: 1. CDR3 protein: CSATSGRGSYEQYF. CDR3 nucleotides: TGCAGTGCGACTAGCGGGAGGGGCTCCTACGAGCAGTACTTC.

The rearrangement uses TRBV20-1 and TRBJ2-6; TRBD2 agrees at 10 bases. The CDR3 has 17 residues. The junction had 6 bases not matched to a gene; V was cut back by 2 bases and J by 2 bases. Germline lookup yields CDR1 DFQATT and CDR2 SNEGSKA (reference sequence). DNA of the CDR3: TGCAGTGCTAGAAGGACTAGCGGAATTACTGGGGCCAACGTCCTGACTTTC. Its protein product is CSARRTSGITGANVLTF.